This TCR beta chain was sequenced in a study of CD8 T cells in ankylosing spondylitis. Study-wide findings and caveats: Disease-associated clonotypes exhibited CD8+ identity and were relatively infrequent in peripheral blood. Seemingly characteristic of ankylosing spondylitis blood was a TCR beta motif consisting of under ten highly homologous variants. Significant enrichment of disease-linked clones was reported in matched ankylosing spondylitis synovial fluid.

Germline CDR1 and CDR2: SGHVS and FQNEAQ. Trimming left V 5 bases short and J 3 bases short, with 20 bases between. There are 17 residues in the CDR3. This clonotype has ten or more counts. Antigen: not known. Quantitative 5'-RACE with molecular barcodes generated TCR beta libraries. TCRdb reprocessed the 5' RACE reads with MiXCR, giving one entry per CDR3 protein. Of tens of thousands of distinct CDR3 sequences in the sample, 6% are singletons; the top ten hold approximately 12%. The clonotype comes from a male donor with ankylosing spondylitis or in good health (not recorded which). The sequenced sample was blood, either unsorted or a sorted T cell fraction (not recorded which). The chain employs TRBV7-8 and TRBJ2-1; either TRBD1 or TRBD2 may supply D (5 bases each). CDR3 region: CASSANPGTAFYNEQFF. In nucleotides, the CDR3 is TGTGCCAGCAGCGCCAACCCCGGGACGGCCTTCTACAATGAGCAGTTCTTC.